This TCR beta chain comes out of a study of OX40 agonist ivuxolimab in advanced cancers. Whole-study results and caveats: The study observed clonal expansion of CD4+ and CD8+ blood T cells by week 6 at 0.1 to 3.0 mg/kg.

Profiled with immunoSEQ multiplex PCR; TCRdb holds only in-frame clones, not every one. The sample holds some 37,000 clones, about 85% seen once. Baseline was the first blood sampling point, followed by cycle 4 day 1 and cycle 7 day 1. Points on this clone: Its target is unknown.

The receptor's source is an adult with an advanced solid tumor such as melanoma, head and neck, liver or kidney cancer. Sequencing used CD4+ or CD8+ T cells sorted from blood, obtained in a trial of the OX40 agonist ivuxolimab.

This chain's CDR3 is CASSSRYPGDEQYF. In DNA, the CDR3 is TGTGCCAGCAGCTCCCGGTATCCTGGCGACGAGCAGTACTTC. The V gene is TRBV7-6, the J gene TRBJ2-7, with D unclear. V was pared by 4 bases and J by 5 bases, with 15 bases between. CDR1 is SGHVS, CDR2 FNYEAQ, per germline. This CDR3 region has 14 residues.